Listed below are T cell receptor beta chains from one sample, sequenced in a study of shared clonotypes between healthy human individuals. TCRdb keeps only in-frame clones here, not all; method: immunoSEQ multiplex PCR. Of 2 million or so clones listed, about 95% are singletons. Sequencing was done on a sample of naive CD8+ T cells sorted from blood. These TCRs come from a man between 18 and 29 years old in good health. Each CDR3 is given without its conserved first and last residue. The order of the fields is V gene, D gene, J gene, CDR3 protein. D genes are given only for firm matches.

TRBV27	TRBD1	TRBJ2-3	ASKETTGGTGTQY
TRBV10-3	-	TRBJ1-2	AIRGGQINYGYT
TRBV7-8	TRBD2	TRBJ2-1	ASSLEGGPYNEQF
TRBV6-4	TRBD2	TRBJ2-3	ASSRTSGPLDTQY
TRBV27	-	TRBJ2-1	ASSPRETSSYNEQF
TRBV11-2	-	TRBJ2-2	ASSLVATGELF
TRBV30	-	TRBJ1-5	AWRKGHSNQPQH
TRBV19	-	TRBJ2-2	ASKTGGTGELF
TRBV27	-	TRBJ2-2	ASSSRTGRNIGELF
TRBV27	-	TRBJ1-6	ASTLVGANSPLH
TRBV6-1	TRBD1	TRBJ2-7	ASSESAGGYEQY
TRBV19	TRBD1	TRBJ2-2	ASSPQWDSQNTGELF
TRBV5-6	TRBD1	TRBJ1-2	ASSTITQGAWGYT
TRBV27	-	TRBJ1-1	ASSLSGGLNTEAF
TRBV27	-	TRBJ1-1	ASSSRRDGNTEAF
TRBV10-3	-	TRBJ2-7	AISRGARAYEQY
TRBV9	TRBD1	TRBJ1-6	ASSVEGASSPLH
TRBV6-5	TRBD2	TRBJ2-7	ASSALAAGVEQY
TRBV7-9	TRBD1	TRBJ2-1	ASSQDRSGGYNEQF
TRBV11-2	-	TRBJ2-2	ASSLTNTGELF
TRBV5-4	-	TRBJ2-7	ASSLNAGQVAYEQY
TRBV27	-	TRBJ1-1	ASSLSTSTEAF
TRBV6-5	-	TRBJ2-3	ASSYGAGFTDTQY
TRBV4-1	TRBD1	TRBJ2-7	ASSQETETGMSSYEQY
TRBV27	TRBD2	TRBJ2-1	ASSLSRGAGNEQF
TRBV28	-	TRBJ1-4	ASKPGEYGNEKLF
TRBV29-1	TRBD1	TRBJ2-1	SALGQESSYNEQF
TRBV5-6	TRBD2	TRBJ2-7	ASSPRSSGYYEQY
TRBV7-7	-	TRBJ2-7	ASSTGEGEQY
TRBV7-2	TRBD2	TRBJ2-5	ASSSWTSGRTQETQY
TRBV5-6	-	TRBJ2-5	ASSGGHGETQY
TRBV4-1	-	TRBJ2-7	ASSHAGTLPFEQY
TRBV7-8	TRBD2	TRBJ2-5	ASSLALAGGRRETQY
TRBV12-5	TRBD1	TRBJ2-7	ASGLGTGFYEQY
TRBV28	TRBD1	TRBJ2-3	ASSSGTVSTDTQY
TRBV27	-	TRBJ1-6	ASSLGGAYNSPLH
TRBV19	TRBD1	TRBJ2-5	ASSIQGASRTQY
TRBV5-4	-	TRBJ1-6	ASSSSGWPYNSPLH
TRBV7-9	TRBD1	TRBJ1-2	ASSDIAGTGVGYT
TRBV7-9	-	TRBJ2-1	ASSPYLADGSYNEQF
TRBV6-6	-	TRBJ2-3	ASSHWGGGGTDTQY
TRBV7-9	TRBD2	TRBJ2-5	ASSSTSGGGQETQY
TRBV27	TRBD2	TRBJ2-1	ASSNGLAAYNEQF
TRBV5-6	-	TRBJ2-7	ASSHSGQIYEQY
TRBV4-1	-	TRBJ1-6	ASSQESGGTNSPLH
TRBV27	-	TRBJ1-3	ASSPSSFTGNTIY
TRBV9	-	TRBJ2-3	ASSVRSLDTQY
TRBV7-6	TRBD2	TRBJ2-3	ASSLNWKAGSGDTQY
TRBV4-3	TRBD2	TRBJ2-7	ASSQEWGGSYEQY
TRBV6-6	TRBD1	TRBJ1-2	ASSRDRGLSYGYT
TRBV4-2	TRBD2	TRBJ2-2	ASSQDKSGGASGELF
TRBV29-1	-	TRBJ2-7	SVQGGESGYEQY
TRBV2	-	TRBJ2-7	ASSAGDGYEQY
TRBV7-2	-	TRBJ2-7	ASSPTAGYSSYEQY
TRBV6-5	-	TRBJ2-7	ASSYSTGRLSYEQY
TRBV5-7	-	TRBJ1-3	ASSLGSGGAEGNTIY
TRBV7-9	TRBD2	TRBJ2-1	ASSLVLAGIYNEQF
TRBV7-2	-	TRBJ2-7	ASSLGTGPQEQY
TRBV4-3	TRBD2	TRBJ2-7	ASSQGTSGDYEQY